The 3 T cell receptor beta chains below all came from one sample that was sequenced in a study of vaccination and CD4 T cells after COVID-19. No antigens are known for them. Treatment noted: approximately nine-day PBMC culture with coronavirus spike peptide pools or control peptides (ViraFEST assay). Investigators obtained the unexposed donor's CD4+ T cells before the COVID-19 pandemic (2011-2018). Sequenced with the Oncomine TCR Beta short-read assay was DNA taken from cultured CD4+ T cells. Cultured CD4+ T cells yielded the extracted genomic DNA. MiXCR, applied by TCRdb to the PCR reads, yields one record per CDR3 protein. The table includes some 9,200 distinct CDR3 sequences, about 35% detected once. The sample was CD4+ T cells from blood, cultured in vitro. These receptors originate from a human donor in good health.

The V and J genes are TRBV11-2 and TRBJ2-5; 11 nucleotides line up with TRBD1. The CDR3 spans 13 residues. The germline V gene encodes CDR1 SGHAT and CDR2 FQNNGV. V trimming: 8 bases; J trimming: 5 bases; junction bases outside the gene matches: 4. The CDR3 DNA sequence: TGTGCCAGCCGTGGACAGGGGGCGGAGACCCAGTACTTC. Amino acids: CASRGQGAETQYF.

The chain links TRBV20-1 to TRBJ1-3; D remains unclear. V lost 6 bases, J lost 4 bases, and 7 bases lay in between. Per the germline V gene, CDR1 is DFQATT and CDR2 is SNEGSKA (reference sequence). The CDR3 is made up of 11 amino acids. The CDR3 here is CSAPLGNTIYF. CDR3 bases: TGCAGTGCCCCACTAGGAAACACCATATATTTT.

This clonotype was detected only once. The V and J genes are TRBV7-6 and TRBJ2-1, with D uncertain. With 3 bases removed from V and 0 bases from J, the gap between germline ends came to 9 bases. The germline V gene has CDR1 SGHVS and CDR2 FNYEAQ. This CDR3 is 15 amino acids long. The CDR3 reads CASSFGGASYNEQFF. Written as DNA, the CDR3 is TGTGCCAGCAGCTTCGGCGGAGCCTCCTACAATGAGCAGTTCTTC.